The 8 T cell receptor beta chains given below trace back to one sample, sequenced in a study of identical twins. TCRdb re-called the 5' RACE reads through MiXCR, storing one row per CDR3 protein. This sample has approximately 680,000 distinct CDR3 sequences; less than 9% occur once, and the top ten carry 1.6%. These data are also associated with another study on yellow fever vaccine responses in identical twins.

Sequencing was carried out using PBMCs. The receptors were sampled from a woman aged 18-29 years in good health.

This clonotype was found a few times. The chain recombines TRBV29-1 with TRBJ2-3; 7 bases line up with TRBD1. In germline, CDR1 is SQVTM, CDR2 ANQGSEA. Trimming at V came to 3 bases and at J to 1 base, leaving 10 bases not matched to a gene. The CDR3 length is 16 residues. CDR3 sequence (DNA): TGCAGCGTTGAGGACAGGCGGTCTCTAGGCACAGATACGCAGTATTTT. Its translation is CSVEDRRSLGTDTQYF.

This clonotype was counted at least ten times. CDR3 bases: TGTGCCAGCAGTAGGGACCGCACTGAAGCTTTCTTT. Its protein product is CASSRDRTEAFF. The chain uses TRBV28 and TRBJ1-1, with D maybe TRBD1 (5 bases). Germline V lookup: CDR1 MDHEN, CDR2 SYDVKM. This CDR3 has 12 amino acids. V lost 5 bases to trimming and J lost 4 bases, with 8 bases between them.

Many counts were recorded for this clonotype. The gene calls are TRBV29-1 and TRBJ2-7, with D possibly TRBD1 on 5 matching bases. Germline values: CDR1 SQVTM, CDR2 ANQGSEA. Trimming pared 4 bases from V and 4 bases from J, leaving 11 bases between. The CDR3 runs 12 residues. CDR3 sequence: CSVVQGRYEQYF. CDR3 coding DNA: TGCAGCGTTGTTCAGGGAAGGTACGAGCAGTACTTC.

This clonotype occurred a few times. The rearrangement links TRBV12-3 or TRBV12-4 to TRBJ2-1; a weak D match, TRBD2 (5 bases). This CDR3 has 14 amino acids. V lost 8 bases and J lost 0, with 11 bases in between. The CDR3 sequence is CASVAAGSYNEQFF. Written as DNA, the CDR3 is TGTGCCAGCGTGGCTGCGGGCTCCTACAATGAGCAGTTCTTC.

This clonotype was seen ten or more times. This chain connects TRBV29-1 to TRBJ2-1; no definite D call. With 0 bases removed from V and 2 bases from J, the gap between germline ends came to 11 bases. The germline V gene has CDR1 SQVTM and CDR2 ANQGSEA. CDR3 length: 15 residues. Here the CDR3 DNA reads TGCAGCGTTGAAGACGGCGGCCGCGCCTACAATGAGCAGTTCTTC. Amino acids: CSVEDGGRAYNEQFF.

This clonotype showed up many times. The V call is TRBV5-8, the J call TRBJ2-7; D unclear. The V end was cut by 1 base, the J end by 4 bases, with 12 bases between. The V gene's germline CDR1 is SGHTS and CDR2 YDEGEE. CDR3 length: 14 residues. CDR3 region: CASSLPGLKYEQYF. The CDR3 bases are TGTGCCAGCAGCTTGCCCGGGCTCAAATACGAGCAGTACTTC. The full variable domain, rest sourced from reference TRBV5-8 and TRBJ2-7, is EAGVTQSPTHLIKTRGQQATLRCSPISGHTSVYWYQQALGLGLQFLLWYDEGEERNRGNFPPRFSGRQFPNYSSELNVNALELEDSALYLCASSLPGLKYEQYFGPGTRLTVT.

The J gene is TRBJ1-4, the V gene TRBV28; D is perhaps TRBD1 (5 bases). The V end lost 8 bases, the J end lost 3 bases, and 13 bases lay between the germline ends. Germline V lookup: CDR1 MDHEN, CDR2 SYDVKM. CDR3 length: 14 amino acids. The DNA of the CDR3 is TGTGCCAGCGAACCCCCGGGGCCTAATGAAAAACTGTTTTTT. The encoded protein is CASEPPGPNEKLFF. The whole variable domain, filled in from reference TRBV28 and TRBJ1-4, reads DVKVTQSSRYLVKRTGEKVFLECVQDMDHENMFWYRQDPGLGLRLIYFSYDVKMKEKGDIPEGYSVSREKKERFSLILESASTNQTSMYLCASEPPGPNEKLFFGSGTQLSVL.

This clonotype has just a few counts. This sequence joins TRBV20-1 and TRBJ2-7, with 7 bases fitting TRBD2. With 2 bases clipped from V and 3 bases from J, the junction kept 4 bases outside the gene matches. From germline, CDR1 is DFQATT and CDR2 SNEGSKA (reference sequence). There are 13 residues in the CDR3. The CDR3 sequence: CSARKTSSYEQYF. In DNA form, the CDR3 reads TGCAGTGCTAGAAAGACTAGCAGCTACGAGCAGTACTTC.